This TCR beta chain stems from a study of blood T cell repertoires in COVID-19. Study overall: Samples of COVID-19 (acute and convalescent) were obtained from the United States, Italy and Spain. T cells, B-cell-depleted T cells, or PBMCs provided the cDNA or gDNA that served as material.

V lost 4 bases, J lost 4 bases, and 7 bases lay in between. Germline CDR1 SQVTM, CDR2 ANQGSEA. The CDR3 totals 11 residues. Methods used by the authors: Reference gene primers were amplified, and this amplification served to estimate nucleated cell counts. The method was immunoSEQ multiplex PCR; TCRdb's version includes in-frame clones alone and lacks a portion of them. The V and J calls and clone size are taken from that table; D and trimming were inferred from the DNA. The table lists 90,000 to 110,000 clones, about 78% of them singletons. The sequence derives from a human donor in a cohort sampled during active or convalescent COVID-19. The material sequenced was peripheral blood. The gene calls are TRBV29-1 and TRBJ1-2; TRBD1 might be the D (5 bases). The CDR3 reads CSVAQGYGYTF. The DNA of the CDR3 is TGCAGCGTTGCTCAGGGCTATGGCTACACCTTC.